Presented here are 19 T cell receptor beta chains from one specimen sequenced in a study of shared clonotypes between healthy human individuals. The protocol was immunoSEQ multiplex PCR, while the TCRdb copy is restricted to in-frame clones and leaves out a portion. The data hold around 370,000 clones, with just over 95% observed a single time. The source material was memory CD8+ T cells sorted from blood. Regarding subset: CD45RO+ cells pooled with CCR7-negative TemRA cells. These receptors all come from a man aged 30 to 45 in good health.

A remark on this clone: One end of the junction is discordant with germline, which a read error may explain. The V gene is TRBV30, the J gene TRBJ1-2, with D possibly being TRBD1 (5 bases). Germline CDR1 GTSNPN, CDR2 SVGIG (reference sequence). CDR3 length: 11 amino acids. The CDR3 loop reads CAWSVGGGPYF. In DNA form, the CDR3 reads TGTGCCTGGAGTGTCGGTGGGGGTCCCTATTTC. Using reference TRBV30 and TRBJ1-2 for the parts outside the CDR3, the full variable domain is SQTIHQWPATLVQPVGSPLSLECTVEGTSNPNLYWYRQAAGRGLQLLFYSVGIGQISSEVPQNLSASRPQDRQFILSSKKLLLSDSGFYLCAWSVGGGPYFGSGTRLTVV.

This chain connects TRBV30 to TRBJ2-7, with 8 bases matching TRBD2. Trimming at V came to 8 bases and at J to 0 bases, leaving 9 bases not matched to a gene. Germline CDR1 and CDR2: GTSNPN and SVGIG (reference sequence). This CDR3 has 14 amino acids. This CDR3 is CATQLADSSYEQYF. CDR3 nucleotides: TGTGCCACCCAACTAGCGGATTCCTCCTACGAGCAGTACTTC.

The CDR3 region is CASGPYYSSYEQYF. The DNA for the CDR3 is TGTGCCAGCGGACCGTACTACTCCTCCTACGAGCAGTACTTC. This chain links TRBV5-5 with TRBJ2-7; D uncertain. Trimming took 7 bases from V and 0 from J, leaving 14 bases between them. There are 14 residues in the CDR3. Germline V gene sequence: CDR1 SGHKS, CDR2 YYEKEE (reference sequence).

V gene TRBV7-9 combines with J gene TRBJ2-3; TRBD2 matches at 8 bases. The CDR3 contains 15 residues. CDR1 is SEHNR, CDR2 FQNEAQ, per germline (reference sequence). V dropped 1 base and J dropped 2; count of bases not matched to a gene: 2. CDR3 nucleotide sequence: TGTGCCAGCAGCTTAGTAGCGGGATTCACAGATACGCAGTATTTT. Its translation: CASSLVAGFTDTQYF. Complete variable domain (other parts from reference TRBV7-9 and TRBJ2-3): DTGVSQNPRHKITKRGQNVTFRCDPISEHNRLYWYRQTLGQGPEFLTYFQNEAQLEKSRLLSDRFSAERPKGSFSTLEIQRTEQGDSAMYLCASSLVAGFTDTQYFGPGTRLTVL.

The chain links TRBV11-2 to TRBJ1-4; D might be TRBD1 (6 bases). Germline V gives CDR1 SGHAT, CDR2 FQNNGV. V shed 3 bases and J shed 10 bases, with 15 bases lying between them. The CDR3 loop spans 14 amino acids. CDR3 protein: CASSFTGQKGKLFF. CDR3 nucleotides: TGTGCCAGCAGCTTCACAGGGCAGAAGGGAAAACTGTTTTTT.

V is TRBV12-5 and J is TRBJ2-3; 11 bases are shared with TRBD2. V trimming: 6 bases; J trimming: 6 bases; junction bases outside the gene matches: 8. CDR1 and CDR2 (germline): LGHNT, FRNRAP. CDR3 length equals 15 residues. The CDR3 DNA sequence: TGTGCTAGTGGGGTCAGGGCTAGCGGGAGGGATACGCAGTATTTT. Translation gives CASGVRASGRDTQYF.

This sequence joins TRBV28 and TRBJ2-7, with D possibly TRBD1 on 5 matching bases. Trimming pared 4 bases from V and 2 bases from J, leaving 18 bases between. Per germline, CDR1 MDHEN and CDR2 SYDVKM. The CDR3 loop spans 16 amino acids. CDR3 protein: CASSSPKGVGTYEQYF. CDR3 DNA: TGTGCCAGCAGTTCCCCCAAAGGGGTGGGGACCTACGAGCAGTACTTC.

This sequence joins TRBV30 and TRBJ2-1; D is ambiguous. V was clipped by 2 bases and J by 7 bases, with 9 bases between them. Germline V gives CDR1 GTSNPN, CDR2 SVGIG (reference sequence). The CDR3 is 12 amino acids. The DNA for the CDR3 is TGTGCCTGGAGTCCCGACTGGAATGAGCAGTTCTTC. This translates into CAWSPDWNEQFF. Variable domain in full (rest from reference TRBV30 and TRBJ2-1): SQTIHQWPATLVQPVGSPLSLECTVEGTSNPNLYWYRQAAGRGLQLLFYSVGIGQISSEVPQNLSASRPQDRQFILSSKKLLLSDSGFYLCAWSPDWNEQFFGPGTRLTVL.

This chain joins TRBV7-6 and TRBJ1-6; TRBD1 aligns across 7 bases. Germline CDR1 SGHVS, CDR2 FNYEAQ. V dropped 6 bases and J dropped 5; count of bases not matched to a gene: 4. The CDR3 loop spans 14 amino acids. Written as DNA, the CDR3 is TGTGCCAGCAGAGGGACAGACAATAATTCACCCCTCCACTTT. It translates to CASRGTDNNSPLHF. Combining the CDR3 with reference TRBV7-6 and TRBJ1-6 gives the whole variable domain GAGVSQSPRYKVTKRGQDVALRCDPISGHVSLYWYRQALGQGPEFLTYFNYEAQQDKSGLPNDRFSAERPEGSISTLTIQRTEQRDSAMYRCASRGTDNNSPLHFGNGTRLTVT.

V gene TRBV15 combines with J gene TRBJ1-3; D unclear. Looked up from germline, CDR1 is LNHNV and CDR2 is YYDKDF (reference sequence). Trimming took off 0 bases at V and 0 bases at J, with 6 bases between the two ends. This CDR3 has 15 residues. The DNA of the CDR3 is TGTGCCACCAGCAGAGATGGAGTCTCTGGAAACACCATATATTTT. Amino acid sequence: CATSRDGVSGNTIYF.

The chain combines TRBV7-9 with TRBJ2-7; 10 bases fit TRBD2. The CDR3 totals 15 residues. Looked up from germline, CDR1 is SEHNR and CDR2 is FQNEAQ (reference sequence). V shed 5 bases and J 0 bases; nucleotides not matched to a gene: 4. CDR3 residues: CASSRSGRDSYEQYF. The DNA of the CDR3 is TGTGCCAGCAGCCGCAGCGGGAGGGACTCCTACGAGCAGTACTTC.

The table lists this clone with a count of one. This chain links TRBV27 with TRBJ2-7, with D tentatively TRBD2 (6 bases). The CDR3 sequence is 15 residues long. Germline V gene data show CDR1 as MNHEY and CDR2 as SMNVEV (reference sequence). Trimming cost V 3 bases and J 4 bases, with 16 bases left between them. The CDR3 coding sequence is TGTGCCAGCAGTTTCGCTAGCGCAACTCTATACGAGCAGTACTTC. Encoded protein: CASSFASATLYEQYF.

The J gene is TRBJ2-7, the V gene TRBV5-3, with D possibly being TRBD1 or TRBD2 (5 bases each). Being an ORF, TRBV5-3 has a function that is uncertain. This CDR3 has 15 residues. V dropped 6 bases and J dropped 2 bases, with 18 bases sitting between them. The CDR3 region is CARIVARGVPYEQYF. The CDR3 region has the DNA TGTGCCAGAATTGTTGCCAGAGGGGTCCCCTACGAGCAGTACTTC.

This chain uses TRBV21-1 with TRBJ2-7; TRBD1, the table's D call, lacks a check against the DNA. TRBV21-1 has pseudogene status. The CDR3 has 16 residues. The CDR3 nucleotides read TGTGCCAGCAGCAAAGCCAAAGGTCCCCGACACTACGAGCAGTACTTC. Translating gives CASSKAKGPRHYEQYF.

This CDR3 is CASSLGSEEQYF. CDR3 DNA sequence: TGTGCCAGCAGCTTAGGATCTGAAGAGCAGTACTTC. This chain links TRBV11-2 with TRBJ2-7; D remains unclear. CDR3 length: 12 amino acids. V shed 1 base and J shed 7 bases, with 8 bases lying between them. The V gene's germline CDR1 is SGHAT and CDR2 FQNNGV.

The J gene is TRBJ1-1, the V gene TRBV7-6, with 8 bases identical to TRBD1. The CDR3 spans 15 residues. Germline lookup yields CDR1 SGHVS and CDR2 FNYEAQ. With 1 base clipped from V and 11 bases from J, the junction kept 12 bases outside the gene matches. In nucleotides, the CDR3 is TGTGCCAGCAGCTTAGAGAGGACAGGGACCGGTGGGGCTTTCTTT. Translation: CASSLERTGTGGAFF.

The chain is built from TRBV5-1 and TRBJ2-5; 9 nucleotides match TRBD2. CDR3 size: 16 residues. Germline assignment: CDR1 SGHRS and CDR2 YFSETQ. Trimming took 4 bases from V and 1 from J; bases not matched to a gene: 8. In DNA form, the CDR3 reads TGCGCCAGCAGCAGGGCTAGCGGGACCCCCCAAGAGACCCAGTACTTC. This translates into CASSRASGTPQETQYF.

The chain links TRBV19 to TRBJ1-5; tentative D call: TRBD1 (5 bases). The V end was cut by 5 bases, the J end by 9 bases, with 14 bases between. The germline gives CDR1 LNHDA, CDR2 SQIVND (reference sequence). There are 13 residues in the CDR3. CDR3 in DNA: TGTGCCAGTAGTTCGGGGCTTATCAGGCCCCAGCATTTT. The encoded protein is CASSSGLIRPQHF.

The chain links TRBV20-1 to TRBJ1-1; the D is unclear. Germline CDR1 and CDR2: DFQATT and SNEGSKA (reference sequence). The CDR3 runs to 11 residues. Trimming left V 6 bases short and J 6 bases short, with 11 bases between. The CDR3 bases are TGCAGTGCGTCGTGGGCGGCTGAAGCTTTCTTT. Translated: CSASWAAEAFF.